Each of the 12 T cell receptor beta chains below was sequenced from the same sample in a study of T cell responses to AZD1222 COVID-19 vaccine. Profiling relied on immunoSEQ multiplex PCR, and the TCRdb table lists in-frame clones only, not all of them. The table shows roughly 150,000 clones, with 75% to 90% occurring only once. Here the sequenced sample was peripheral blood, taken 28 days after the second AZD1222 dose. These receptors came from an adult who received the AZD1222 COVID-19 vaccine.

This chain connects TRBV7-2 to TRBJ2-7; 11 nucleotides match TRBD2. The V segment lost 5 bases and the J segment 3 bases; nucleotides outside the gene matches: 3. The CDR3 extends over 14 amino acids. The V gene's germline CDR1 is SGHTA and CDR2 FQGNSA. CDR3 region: CASSAGTSGYEQYF. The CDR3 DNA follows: TGTGCCAGCAGCGCAGGGACTAGCGGCTACGAGCAGTACTTC.

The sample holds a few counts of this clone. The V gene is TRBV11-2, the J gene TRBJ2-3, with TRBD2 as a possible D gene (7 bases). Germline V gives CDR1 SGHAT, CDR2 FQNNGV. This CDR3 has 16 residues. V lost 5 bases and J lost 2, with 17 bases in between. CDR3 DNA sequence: TGTGCCAGCAGCCCTTGGGGGGGCAGATTCACAGATACGCAGTATTTT. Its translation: CASSPWGGRFTDTQYF.

CDR3 DNA: TGTGCCAGCAGAGAGACTAGCGGGAGTTACGAGCAGTACTTC. Translation gives CASRETSGSYEQYF. The chain carries TRBV3-1 (or the pseudogene TRBV3-2) and TRBJ2-7, with TRBD2 matching over 12 bases. CDR1 is LGHDT, CDR2 YNNKEL, per germline (reference sequence). V was clipped by 6 bases and J by 4 bases; unmatched bases: 4. This CDR3 contains 14 residues.

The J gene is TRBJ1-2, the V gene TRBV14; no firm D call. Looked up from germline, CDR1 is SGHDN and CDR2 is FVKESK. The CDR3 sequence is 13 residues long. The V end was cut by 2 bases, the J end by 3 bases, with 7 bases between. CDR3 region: CASSQNPYYGYTF. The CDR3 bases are TGTGCCAGCAGCCAAAACCCCTACTATGGCTACACCTTC.

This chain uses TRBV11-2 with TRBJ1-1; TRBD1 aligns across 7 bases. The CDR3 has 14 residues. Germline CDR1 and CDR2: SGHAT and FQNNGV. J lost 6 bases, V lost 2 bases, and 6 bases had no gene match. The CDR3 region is CASSLKPGGSEAFF. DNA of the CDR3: TGTGCCAGCAGCTTAAAACCAGGGGGGTCTGAAGCTTTCTTT.

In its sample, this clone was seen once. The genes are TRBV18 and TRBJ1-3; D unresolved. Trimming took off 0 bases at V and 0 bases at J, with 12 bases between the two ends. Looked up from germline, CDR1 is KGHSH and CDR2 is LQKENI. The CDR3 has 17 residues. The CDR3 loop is CASSPPAGGSSGNTIYF. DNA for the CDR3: TGTGCCAGCTCACCACCGGCCGGCGGTAGCTCTGGAAACACCATATATTTT.

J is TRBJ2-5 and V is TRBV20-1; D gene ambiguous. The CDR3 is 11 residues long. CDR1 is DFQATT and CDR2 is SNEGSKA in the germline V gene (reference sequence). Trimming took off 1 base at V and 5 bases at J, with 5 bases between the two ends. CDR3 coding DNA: TGCAGTGCTAGAGTTGTGGAGACCCAGTACTTC. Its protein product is CSARVVETQYF.

The CDR3 nucleotides read TGCGCCAGCAGCTTGGTAGCGGGGAGCTCCTACAATGAGCAGTTCTTC. It encodes CASSLVAGSSYNEQFF. The chain employs TRBV5-1 and TRBJ2-1; 8 bases match TRBD2. The germline V gene encodes CDR1 SGHRS and CDR2 YFSETQ. The CDR3 has 16 residues. J gave up 0 bases and V 0 bases, and 2 bases lay outside the gene matches.

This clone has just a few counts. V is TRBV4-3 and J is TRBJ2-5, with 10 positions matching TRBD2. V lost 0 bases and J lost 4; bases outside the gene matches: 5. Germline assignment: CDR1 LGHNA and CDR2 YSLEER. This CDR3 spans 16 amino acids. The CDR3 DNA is TGCGCCAGCAGCCAAGAATTCCTAGCGGGAGCAGAGACCCAGTACTTC. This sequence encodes CASSQEFLAGAETQYF.

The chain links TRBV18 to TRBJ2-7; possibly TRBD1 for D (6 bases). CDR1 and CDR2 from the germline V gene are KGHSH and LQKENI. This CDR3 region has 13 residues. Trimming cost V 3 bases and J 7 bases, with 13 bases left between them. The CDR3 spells CASSPQGSGEQYF. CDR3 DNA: TGTGCCAGCTCACCGCAGGGGTCGGGGGAGCAGTACTTC.

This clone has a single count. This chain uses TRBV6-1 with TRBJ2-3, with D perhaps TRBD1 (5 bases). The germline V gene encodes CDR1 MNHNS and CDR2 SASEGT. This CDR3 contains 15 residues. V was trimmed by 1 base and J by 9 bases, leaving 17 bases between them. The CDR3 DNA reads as TGTGCCAGCAGTGAAGGGCCCTCGACAGCCTTCACGCAGTATTTT. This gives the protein CASSEGPSTAFTQYF.

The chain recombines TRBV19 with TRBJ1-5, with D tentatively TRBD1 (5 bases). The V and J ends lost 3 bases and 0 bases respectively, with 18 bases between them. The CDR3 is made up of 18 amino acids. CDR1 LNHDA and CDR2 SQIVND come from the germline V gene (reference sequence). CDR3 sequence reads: CASSIFWTPKTSNQPQHF. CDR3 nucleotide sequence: TGTGCCAGTAGTATCTTCTGGACACCAAAAACTAGCAATCAGCCCCAGCATTTT.